Described below is a single TCR beta chain sequence and its context. The V gene lost 4 bases and the J gene lost 3 bases, with 7 bases spanning the gap. This CDR3 contains 12 residues. Germline loops: CDR1 SGHRS, CDR2 YFSETQ. This specimen comes from a study of blood T cell repertoires in COVID-19. Original handling: Estimation of nucleated cell counts relied on the amplification of reference gene primers. Assay used: immunoSEQ multiplex PCR; TCRdb lists only in-frame clones, some missing. That table gives V, J and clone size, and the DNA gave D and trimming. Among roughly 90,000 clones listed, 80% were seen once.

The sequencing input was peripheral blood. This TCR was recovered from a woman in her seventies with acute or convalescent COVID-19. The chain couples TRBV5-1 to TRBJ1-1; perhaps TRBD1 as D (5 bases). The CDR3 region is CASSTGDTEAFF. DNA for the CDR3: TGCGCCAGCAGCACGGGGGACACTGAAGCTTTCTTT.